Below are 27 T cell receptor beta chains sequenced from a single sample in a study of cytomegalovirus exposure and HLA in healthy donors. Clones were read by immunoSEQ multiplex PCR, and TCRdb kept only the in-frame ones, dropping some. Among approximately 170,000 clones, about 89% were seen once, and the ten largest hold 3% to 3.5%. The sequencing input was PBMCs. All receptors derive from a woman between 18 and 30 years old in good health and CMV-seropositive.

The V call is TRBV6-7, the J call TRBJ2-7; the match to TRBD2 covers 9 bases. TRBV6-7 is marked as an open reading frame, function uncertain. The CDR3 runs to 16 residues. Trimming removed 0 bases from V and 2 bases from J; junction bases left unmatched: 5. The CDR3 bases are TGTGCCAGCAGTTACTCGAAGACTAGCGGACCCTACGAGCAGTACTTC. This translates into CASSYSKTSGPYEQYF.

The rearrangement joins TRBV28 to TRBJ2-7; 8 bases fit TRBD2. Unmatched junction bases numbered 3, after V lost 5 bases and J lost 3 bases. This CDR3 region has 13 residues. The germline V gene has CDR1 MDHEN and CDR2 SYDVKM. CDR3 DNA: TGTGCCAGCAGTCCGAGCGGGAGCTACGAGCAGTACTTC. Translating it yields CASSPSGSYEQYF.

CDR3 loop: CASSFSRTSGLEQFF. CDR3 in DNA: TGTGCCAGCAGTTTTTCGAGGACTAGCGGCCTGGAGCAGTTCTTC. This sequence joins TRBV27 and TRBJ2-1; 10 nucleotides align to TRBD2. J was trimmed by 10 bases and V by 3 bases; bases with no gene match: 9. The CDR3 extends over 15 amino acids. CDR1 MNHEY and CDR2 SMNVEV come from the germline V gene (reference sequence).

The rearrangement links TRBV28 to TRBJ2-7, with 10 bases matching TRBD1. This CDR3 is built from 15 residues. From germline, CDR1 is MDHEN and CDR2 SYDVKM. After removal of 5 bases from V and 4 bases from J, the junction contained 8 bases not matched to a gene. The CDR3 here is CASSPSGTGAYEQYF. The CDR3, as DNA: TGTGCCAGCAGTCCGTCGGGGACAGGGGCGTACGAGCAGTACTTC.

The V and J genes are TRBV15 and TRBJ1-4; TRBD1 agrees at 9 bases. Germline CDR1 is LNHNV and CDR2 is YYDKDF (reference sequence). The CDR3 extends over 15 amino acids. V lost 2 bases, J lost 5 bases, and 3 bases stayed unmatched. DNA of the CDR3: TGTGCCACCAGCAGACCGACAGGGGGGAATGAAAAACTGTTTTTT. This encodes CATSRPTGGNEKLFF.

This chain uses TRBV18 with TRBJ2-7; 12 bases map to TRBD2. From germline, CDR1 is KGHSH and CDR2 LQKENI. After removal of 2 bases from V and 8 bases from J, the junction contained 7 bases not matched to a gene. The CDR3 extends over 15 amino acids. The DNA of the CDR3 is TGTGCCAGCTCACCAGGACTAGCGGGGAATACGAAGCAGTACTTC. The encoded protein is CASSPGLAGNTKQYF.

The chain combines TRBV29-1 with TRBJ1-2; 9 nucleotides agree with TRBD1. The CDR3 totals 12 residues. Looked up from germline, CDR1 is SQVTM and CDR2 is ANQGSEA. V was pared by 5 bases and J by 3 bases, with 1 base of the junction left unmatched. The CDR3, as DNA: TGCAGCGTTACAGGGGGCTACTATGGCTACACCTTC. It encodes CSVTGGYYGYTF.

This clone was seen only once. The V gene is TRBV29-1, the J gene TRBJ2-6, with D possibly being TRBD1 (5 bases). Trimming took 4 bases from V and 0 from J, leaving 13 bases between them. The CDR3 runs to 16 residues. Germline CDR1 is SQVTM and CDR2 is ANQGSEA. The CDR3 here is CSVGLDTLSGANVLTF. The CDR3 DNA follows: TGCAGCGTTGGTCTGGACACCCTCTCTGGGGCCAACGTCCTGACTTTC.

The CDR3: CATSPERVVLEQYF. The CDR3, as DNA: TGTGCCACCAGCCCCGAGAGGGTAGTCCTTGAGCAGTACTTC. V and J are TRBV15 and TRBJ2-7; TRBD2 might be the D (5 bases). With 5 bases removed from V and 7 bases from J, the gap between germline ends came to 18 bases. Germline V gene sequence: CDR1 LNHNV, CDR2 YYDKDF (reference sequence). CDR3 length: 14 residues.

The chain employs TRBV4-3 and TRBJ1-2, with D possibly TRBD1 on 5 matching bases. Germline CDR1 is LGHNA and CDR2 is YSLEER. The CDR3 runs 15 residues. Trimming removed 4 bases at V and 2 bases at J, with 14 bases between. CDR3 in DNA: TGCGCCAGCAGCCCACGGGACTCCCTGAACTATGGCTACACCTTC. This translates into CASSPRDSLNYGYTF.

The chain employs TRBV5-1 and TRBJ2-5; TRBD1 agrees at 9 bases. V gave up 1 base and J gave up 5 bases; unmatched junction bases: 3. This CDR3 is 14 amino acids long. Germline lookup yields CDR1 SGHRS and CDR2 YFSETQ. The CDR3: CASSLTGGRETQYF. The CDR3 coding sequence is TGCGCCAGCAGCTTGACAGGGGGCCGGGAGACCCAGTACTTC. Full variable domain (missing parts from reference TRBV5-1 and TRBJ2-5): KAGVTQTPRYLIKTRGQQVTLSCSPISGHRSVSWYQQTPGQGLQFLFEYFSETQRNKGNFPGRFSGRQFSNSRSEMNVSTLELGDSALYLCASSLTGGRETQYFGPGTRLLVL.

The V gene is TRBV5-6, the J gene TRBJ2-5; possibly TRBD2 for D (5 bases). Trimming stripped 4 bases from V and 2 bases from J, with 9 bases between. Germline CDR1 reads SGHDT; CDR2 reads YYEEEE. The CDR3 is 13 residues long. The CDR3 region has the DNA TGTGCCAGCAGCCCCCCGGGGCAAGAGACCCAGTACTTC. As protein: CASSPPGQETQYF. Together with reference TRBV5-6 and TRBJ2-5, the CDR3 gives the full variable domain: DAGVTQSPTHLIKTRGQQVTLRCSPKSGHDTVSWYQQALGQGPQFIFQYYEEEERQRGNFPDRFSGHQFPNYSSELNVNALLLGDSALYLCASSPPGQETQYFGPGTRLLVL.

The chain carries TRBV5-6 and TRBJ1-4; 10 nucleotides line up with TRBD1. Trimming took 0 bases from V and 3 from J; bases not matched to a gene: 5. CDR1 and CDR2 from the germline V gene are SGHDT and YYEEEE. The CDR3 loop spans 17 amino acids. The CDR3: CASSLALGQGANEKLFF. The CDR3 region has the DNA TGTGCCAGCAGCTTGGCCTTAGGACAGGGGGCTAATGAAAAACTGTTTTTT.

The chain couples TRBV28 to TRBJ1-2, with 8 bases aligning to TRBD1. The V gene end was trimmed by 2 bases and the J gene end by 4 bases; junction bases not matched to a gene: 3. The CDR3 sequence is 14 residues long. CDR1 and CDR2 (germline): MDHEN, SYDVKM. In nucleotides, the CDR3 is TGTGCCAGCAGTTTAGGGACAGGAGCCTATGGCTACACCTTC. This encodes CASSLGTGAYGYTF.

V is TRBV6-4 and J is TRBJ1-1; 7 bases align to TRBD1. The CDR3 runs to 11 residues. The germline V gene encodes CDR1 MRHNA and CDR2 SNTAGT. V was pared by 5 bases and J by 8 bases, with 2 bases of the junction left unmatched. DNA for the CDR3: TGTGCCAGCAGTTACAGGGGCGAAGCTTTCTTT. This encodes CASSYRGEAFF.

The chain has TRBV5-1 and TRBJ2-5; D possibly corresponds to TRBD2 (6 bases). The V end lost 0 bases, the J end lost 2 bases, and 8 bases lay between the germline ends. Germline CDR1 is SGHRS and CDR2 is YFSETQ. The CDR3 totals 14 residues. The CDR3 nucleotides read TGCGCCAGCAGCTTGGGGCGGGAACAAGAGACCCAGTACTTC. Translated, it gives CASSLGREQETQYF. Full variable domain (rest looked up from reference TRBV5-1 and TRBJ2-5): KAGVTQTPRYLIKTRGQQVTLSCSPISGHRSVSWYQQTPGQGLQFLFEYFSETQRNKGNFPGRFSGRQFSNSRSEMNVSTLELGDSALYLCASSLGREQETQYFGPGTRLLVL.

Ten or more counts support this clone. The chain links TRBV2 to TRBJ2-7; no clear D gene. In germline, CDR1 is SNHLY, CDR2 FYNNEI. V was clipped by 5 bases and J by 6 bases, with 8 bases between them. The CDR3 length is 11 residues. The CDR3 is CASSIKAEQYF. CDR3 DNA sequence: TGTGCCAGCAGTATCAAAGCCGAGCAGTACTTC. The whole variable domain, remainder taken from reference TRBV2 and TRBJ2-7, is EPEVTQTPSHQVTQMGQEVILRCVPISNHLYFYWYRQILGQKVEFLVSFYNNEISEKSEIFDDQFSVERPDGSNFTLKIRSTKLEDSAMYFCASSIKAEQYFGPGTRLTVT.

CDR3 nucleotides: TGTGCCAGCAGCTTAGCCAACAGGGGACCAGCTAACTATGGCTACACCTTC. This encodes CASSLANRGPANYGYTF. The chain couples TRBV7-2 to TRBJ1-2; 7 nucleotides line up with TRBD1. The junction had 7 bases not matched to a gene; V was cut back by 0 bases and J by 0 bases. From germline, CDR1 is SGHTA and CDR2 FQGNSA. This CDR3 contains 17 residues. Combining the CDR3 with reference TRBV7-2 and TRBJ1-2 gives the whole variable domain GAGVSQSPSNKVTEKGKDVELRCDPISGHTALYWYRQSLGQGLEFLIYFQGNSAPDKSGLPSDRFSAERTGGSVSTLTIQRTQQEDSAVYLCASSLANRGPANYGYTFGSGTRLTVV.

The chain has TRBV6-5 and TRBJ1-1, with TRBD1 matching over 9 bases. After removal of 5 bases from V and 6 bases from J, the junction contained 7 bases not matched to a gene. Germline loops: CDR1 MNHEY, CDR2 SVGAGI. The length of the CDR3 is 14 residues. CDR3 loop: CASSPRDRASEAFF. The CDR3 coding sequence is TGTGCCAGCAGTCCCCGGGACAGGGCCTCTGAAGCTTTCTTT.

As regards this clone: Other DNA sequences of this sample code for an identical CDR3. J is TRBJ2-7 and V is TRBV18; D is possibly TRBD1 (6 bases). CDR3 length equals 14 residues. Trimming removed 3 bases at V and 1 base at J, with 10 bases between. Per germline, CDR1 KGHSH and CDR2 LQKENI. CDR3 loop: CASSPGTFSYEQYF. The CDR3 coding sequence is TGTGCCAGCTCACCGGGGACATTTTCCTACGAGCAGTACTTC.

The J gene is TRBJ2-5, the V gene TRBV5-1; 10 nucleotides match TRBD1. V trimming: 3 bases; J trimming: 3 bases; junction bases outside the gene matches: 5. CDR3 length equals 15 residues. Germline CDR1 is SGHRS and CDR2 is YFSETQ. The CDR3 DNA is TGCGCCAGCAGCTGGGCCGGGACAGGGGAAGAGACCCAGTACTTC. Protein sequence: CASSWAGTGEETQYF.

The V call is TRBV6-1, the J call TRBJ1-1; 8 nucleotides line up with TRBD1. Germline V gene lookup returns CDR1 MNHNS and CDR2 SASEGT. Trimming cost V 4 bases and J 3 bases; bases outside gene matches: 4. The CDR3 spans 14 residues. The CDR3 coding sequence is TGTGCCAGCAGTGCCAGGGGGCGCGACACTGAAGCTTTCTTT. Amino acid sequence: CASSARGRDTEAFF.

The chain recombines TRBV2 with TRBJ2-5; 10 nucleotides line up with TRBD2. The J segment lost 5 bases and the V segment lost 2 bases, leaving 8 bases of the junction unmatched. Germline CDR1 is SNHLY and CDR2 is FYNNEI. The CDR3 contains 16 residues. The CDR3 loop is CASSERAGGPGETQYF. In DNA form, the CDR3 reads TGTGCCAGCAGTGAAAGAGCGGGGGGGCCGGGTGAGACCCAGTACTTC.

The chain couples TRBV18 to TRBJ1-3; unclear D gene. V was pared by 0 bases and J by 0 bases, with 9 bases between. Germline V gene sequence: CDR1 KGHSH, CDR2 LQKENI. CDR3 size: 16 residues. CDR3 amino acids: CASSPPNEDSGNTIYF. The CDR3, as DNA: TGTGCCAGCTCACCACCGAACGAGGACTCTGGAAACACCATATATTTT.

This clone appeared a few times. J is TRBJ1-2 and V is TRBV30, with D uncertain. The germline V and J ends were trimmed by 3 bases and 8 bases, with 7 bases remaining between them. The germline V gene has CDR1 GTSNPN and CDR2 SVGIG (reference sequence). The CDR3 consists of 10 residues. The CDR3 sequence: CAWRSGGYTF. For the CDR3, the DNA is TGTGCCTGGAGGTCGGGAGGCTACACCTTC.

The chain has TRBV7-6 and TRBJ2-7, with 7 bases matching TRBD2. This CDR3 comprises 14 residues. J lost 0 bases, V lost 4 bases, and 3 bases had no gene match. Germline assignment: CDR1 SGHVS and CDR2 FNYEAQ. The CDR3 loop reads CASSWGGVSYEQYF. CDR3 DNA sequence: TGTGCCAGCAGCTGGGGGGGGGTCTCCTACGAGCAGTACTTC.

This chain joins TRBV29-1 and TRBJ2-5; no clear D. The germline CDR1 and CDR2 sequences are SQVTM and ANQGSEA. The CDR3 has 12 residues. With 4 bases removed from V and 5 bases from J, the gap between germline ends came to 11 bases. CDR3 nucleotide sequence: TGCAGCGTTGCTCTGTCTAGGGAGACCCAGTACTTC. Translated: CSVALSRETQYF.